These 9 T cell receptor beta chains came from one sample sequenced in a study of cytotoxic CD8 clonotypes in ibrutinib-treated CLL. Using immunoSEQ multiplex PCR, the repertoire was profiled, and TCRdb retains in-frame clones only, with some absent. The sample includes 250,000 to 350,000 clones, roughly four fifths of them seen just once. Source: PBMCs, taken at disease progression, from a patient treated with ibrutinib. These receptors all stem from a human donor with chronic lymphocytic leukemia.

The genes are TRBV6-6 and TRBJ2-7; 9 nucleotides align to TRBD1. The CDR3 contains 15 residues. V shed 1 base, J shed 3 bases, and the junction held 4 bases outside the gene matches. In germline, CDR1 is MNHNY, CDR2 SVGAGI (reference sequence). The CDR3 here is CASSYLGQGNYEQYF. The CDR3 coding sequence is TGTGCCAGCAGTTACTTGGGACAGGGAAACTACGAGCAGTACTTC.

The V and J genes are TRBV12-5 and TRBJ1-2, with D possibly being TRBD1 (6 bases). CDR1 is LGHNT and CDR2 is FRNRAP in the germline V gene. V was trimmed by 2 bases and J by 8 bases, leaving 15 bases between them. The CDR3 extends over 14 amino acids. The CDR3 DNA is TGTGCTAGTGGTTTGCCAAACAGGGTGTGGGGCTACACCTTC. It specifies CASGLPNRVWGYTF.

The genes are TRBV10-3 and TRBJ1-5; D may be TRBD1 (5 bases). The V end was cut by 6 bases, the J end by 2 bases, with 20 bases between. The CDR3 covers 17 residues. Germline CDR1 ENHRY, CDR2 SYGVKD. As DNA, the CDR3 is TGTGCCATCAGCAAATCAGGGACGGCCCAGGGCAATCAGCCCCAGCATTTT. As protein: CAISKSGTAQGNQPQHF.

The CDR3 nucleotides read TGTGCCAGCAGCCCTCGCAACGATTACAGGGGGCTCGATGAGCAGTTCTTC. Protein sequence: CASSPRNDYRGLDEQFF. The gene calls are TRBV7-9 and TRBJ2-1; the match to TRBD1 covers 9 bases. This CDR3 comprises 17 residues. Germline V gives CDR1 SEHNR, CDR2 FQNEAQ (reference sequence). V was pared by 5 bases and J by 8 bases, with 16 bases of the junction left unmatched.

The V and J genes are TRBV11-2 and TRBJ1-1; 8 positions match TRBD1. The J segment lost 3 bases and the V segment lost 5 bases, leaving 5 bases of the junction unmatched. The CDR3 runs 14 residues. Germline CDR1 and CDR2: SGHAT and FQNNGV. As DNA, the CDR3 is TGTGCCAGCAGCCCCCGGACAGGGTACACTGAAGCTTTCTTT. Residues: CASSPRTGYTEAFF.

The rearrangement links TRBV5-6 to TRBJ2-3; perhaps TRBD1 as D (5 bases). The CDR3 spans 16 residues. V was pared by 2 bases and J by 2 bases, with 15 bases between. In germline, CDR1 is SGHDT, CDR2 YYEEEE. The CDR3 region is CASSFSVRATTDTQYF. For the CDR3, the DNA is TGTGCCAGCAGCTTTTCGGTCAGGGCGACCACAGATACGCAGTATTTT. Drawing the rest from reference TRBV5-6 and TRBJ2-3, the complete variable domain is DAGVTQSPTHLIKTRGQQVTLRCSPKSGHDTVSWYQQALGQGPQFIFQYYEEEERQRGNFPDRFSGHQFPNYSSELNVNALLLGDSALYLCASSFSVRATTDTQYFGPGTRLTVL.

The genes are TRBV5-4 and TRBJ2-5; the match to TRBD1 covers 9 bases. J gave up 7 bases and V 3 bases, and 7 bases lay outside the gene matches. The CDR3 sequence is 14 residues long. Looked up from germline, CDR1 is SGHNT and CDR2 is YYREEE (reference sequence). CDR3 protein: CASSSQGALRTQYF. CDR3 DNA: TGTGCCAGCAGCTCACAGGGGGCCTTGCGGACCCAGTACTTC. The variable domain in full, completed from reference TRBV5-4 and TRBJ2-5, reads ETGVTQSPTHLIKTRGQQVTLRCSSQSGHNTVSWYQQALGQGPQFIFQYYREEENGRGNFPPRFSGLQFPNYSSELNVNALELDDSALYLCASSSQGALRTQYFGPGTRLLVL.

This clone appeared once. This CDR3 is CASSQGPKGYTGELFF. Here the CDR3 DNA reads TGCGCCAGCAGTCAAGGACCAAAAGGGTACACCGGGGAGCTGTTTTTT. The chain joins TRBV5-1 to TRBJ2-2; D unresolved. Deletions cut 5 bases from V and 3 bases from J, with 17 bases between. Germline V gene sequence: CDR1 SGHRS, CDR2 YFSETQ. The CDR3 contains 16 residues. Full variable domain (missing parts from reference TRBV5-1 and TRBJ2-2): KAGVTQTPRYLIKTRGQQVTLSCSPISGHRSVSWYQQTPGQGLQFLFEYFSETQRNKGNFPGRFSGRQFSNSRSEMNVSTLELGDSALYLCASSQGPKGYTGELFFGEGSRLTVL.

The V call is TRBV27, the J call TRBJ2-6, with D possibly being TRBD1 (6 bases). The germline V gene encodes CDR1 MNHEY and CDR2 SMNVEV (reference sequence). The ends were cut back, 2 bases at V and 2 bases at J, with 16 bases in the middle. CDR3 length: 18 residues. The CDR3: CASSLLVGRGAGANVLTF. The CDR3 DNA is TGTGCCAGCAGTTTACTCGTAGGCAGGGGAGCTGGGGCCAACGTCCTGACTTTC.